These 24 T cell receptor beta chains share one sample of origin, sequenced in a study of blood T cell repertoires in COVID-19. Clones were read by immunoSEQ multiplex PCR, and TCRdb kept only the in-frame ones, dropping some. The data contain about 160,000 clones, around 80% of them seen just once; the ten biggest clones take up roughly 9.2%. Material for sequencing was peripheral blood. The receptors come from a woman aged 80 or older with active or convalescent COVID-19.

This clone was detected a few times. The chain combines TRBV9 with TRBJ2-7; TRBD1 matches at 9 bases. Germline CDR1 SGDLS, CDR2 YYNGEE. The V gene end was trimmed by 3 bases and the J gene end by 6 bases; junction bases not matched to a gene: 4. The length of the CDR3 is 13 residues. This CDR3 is CASSDGTGFEQYF. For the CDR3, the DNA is TGTGCCAGCAGCGACGGGACAGGGTTCGAGCAGTACTTC.

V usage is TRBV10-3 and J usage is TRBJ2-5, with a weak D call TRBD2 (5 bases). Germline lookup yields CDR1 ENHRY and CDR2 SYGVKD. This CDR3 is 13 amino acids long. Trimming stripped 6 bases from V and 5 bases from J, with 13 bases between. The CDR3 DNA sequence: TGTGCCATCAGGGATCCTAGAGGGGAGACCCAGTACTTC. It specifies CAIRDPRGETQYF.

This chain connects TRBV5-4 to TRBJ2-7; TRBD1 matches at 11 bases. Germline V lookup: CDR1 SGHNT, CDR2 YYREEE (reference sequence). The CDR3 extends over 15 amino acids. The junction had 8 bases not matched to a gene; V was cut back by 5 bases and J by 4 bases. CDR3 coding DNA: TGTGCCAGCAGTGCGGCCGGGACAGGGGGATACGAGCAGTACTTC. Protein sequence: CASSAAGTGGYEQYF.

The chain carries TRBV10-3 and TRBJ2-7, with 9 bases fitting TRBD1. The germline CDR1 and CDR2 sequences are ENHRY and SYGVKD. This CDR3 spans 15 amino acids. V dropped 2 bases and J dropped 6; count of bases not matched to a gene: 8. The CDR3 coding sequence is TGTGCCATCAGTGAGGGACAGGGGAGAGTTGGCGAGCAGTACTTC. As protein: CAISEGQGRVGEQYF.

For the CDR3, the DNA is TGTGCCAGCAGTCAGGGGGCATGGGAGACCCAGTACTTC. It translates to CASSQGAWETQYF. The gene calls are TRBV27 and TRBJ2-5; 8 bases are a match to TRBD1. J was trimmed by 5 bases and V by 5 bases; bases with no gene match: 4. Germline-derived CDR1 and CDR2 are MNHEY and SMNVEV (reference sequence). The CDR3 is 13 residues long.

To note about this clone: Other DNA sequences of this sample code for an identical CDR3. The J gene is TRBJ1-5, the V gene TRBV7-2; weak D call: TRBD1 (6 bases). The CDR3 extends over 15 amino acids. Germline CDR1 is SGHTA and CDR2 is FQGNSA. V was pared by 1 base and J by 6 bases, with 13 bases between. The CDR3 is CASSLVGGSSQPQHF. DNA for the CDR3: TGTGCCAGCAGCTTAGTAGGGGGTTCGAGTCAGCCCCAGCATTTT.

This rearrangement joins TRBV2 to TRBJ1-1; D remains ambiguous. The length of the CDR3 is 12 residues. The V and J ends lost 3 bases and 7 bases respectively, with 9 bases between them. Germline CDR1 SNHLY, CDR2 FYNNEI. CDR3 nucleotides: TGTGCCAGCAGTGAGGCGAGGGTTGAAGCTTTCTTT. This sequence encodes CASSEARVEAFF.

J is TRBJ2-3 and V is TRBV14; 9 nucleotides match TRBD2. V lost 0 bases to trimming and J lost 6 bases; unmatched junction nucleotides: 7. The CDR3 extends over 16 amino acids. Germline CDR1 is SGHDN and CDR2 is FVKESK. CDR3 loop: CASSQEPGLATDTQYF. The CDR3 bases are TGTGCCAGCAGCCAAGAGCCGGGACTAGCAACGGATACGCAGTATTTT.

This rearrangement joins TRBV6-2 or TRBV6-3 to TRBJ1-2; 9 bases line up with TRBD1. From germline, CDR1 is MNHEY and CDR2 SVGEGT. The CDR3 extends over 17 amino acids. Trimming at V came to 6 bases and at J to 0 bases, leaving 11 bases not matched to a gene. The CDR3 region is CASSPPEDRGTNYGYTF. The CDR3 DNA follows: TGTGCCAGCAGCCCTCCCGAGGACAGGGGCACTAACTATGGCTACACCTTC.

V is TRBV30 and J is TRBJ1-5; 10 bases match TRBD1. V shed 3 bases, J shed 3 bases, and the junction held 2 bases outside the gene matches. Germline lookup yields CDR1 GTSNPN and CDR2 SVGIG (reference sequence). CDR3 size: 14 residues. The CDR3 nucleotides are TGTGCCTGGAGGGGACAGGGGAACAATCAGCCCCAGCATTTT. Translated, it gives CAWRGQGNNQPQHF.

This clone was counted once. The CDR3 sequence is CASSIPGSGNTIYF. The CDR3 nucleotides are TGTGCCAGTAGTATCCCAGGGTCAGGAAACACCATATATTTT. The V gene is TRBV19, the J gene TRBJ1-3, with D possibly being TRBD1 (5 bases). This CDR3 is built from 14 residues. The germline V gene has CDR1 LNHDA and CDR2 SQIVND (reference sequence). V was shortened by 3 bases and J by 4 bases, with 10 bases between the two germline ends.

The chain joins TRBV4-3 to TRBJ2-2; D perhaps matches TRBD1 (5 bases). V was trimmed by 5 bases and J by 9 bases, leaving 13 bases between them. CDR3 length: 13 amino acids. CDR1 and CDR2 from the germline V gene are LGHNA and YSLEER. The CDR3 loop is CASSGRASRELFF. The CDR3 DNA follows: TGCGCCAGCAGCGGCAGGGCCAGCAGGGAGCTGTTTTTT.

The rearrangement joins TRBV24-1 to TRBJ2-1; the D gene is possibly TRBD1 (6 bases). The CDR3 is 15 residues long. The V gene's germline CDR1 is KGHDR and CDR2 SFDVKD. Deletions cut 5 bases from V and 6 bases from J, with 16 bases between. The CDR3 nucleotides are TGTGCCACCAGTGTTGGGGACACATCAAGCAATGAGCAGTTCTTC. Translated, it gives CATSVGDTSSNEQFF.

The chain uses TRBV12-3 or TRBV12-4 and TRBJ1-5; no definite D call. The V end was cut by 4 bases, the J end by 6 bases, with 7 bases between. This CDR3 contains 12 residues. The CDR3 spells CASSYNTQPQHF. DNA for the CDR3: TGTGCCAGCAGTTACAACACTCAGCCCCAGCATTTT.

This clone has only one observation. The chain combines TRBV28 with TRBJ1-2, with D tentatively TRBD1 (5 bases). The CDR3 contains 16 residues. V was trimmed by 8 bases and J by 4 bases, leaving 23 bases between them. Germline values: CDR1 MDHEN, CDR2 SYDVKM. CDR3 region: CASGGVLLPEIYGYTF. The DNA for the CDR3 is TGTGCCAGCGGAGGGGTGCTGCTCCCTGAGATCTATGGCTACACCTTC.

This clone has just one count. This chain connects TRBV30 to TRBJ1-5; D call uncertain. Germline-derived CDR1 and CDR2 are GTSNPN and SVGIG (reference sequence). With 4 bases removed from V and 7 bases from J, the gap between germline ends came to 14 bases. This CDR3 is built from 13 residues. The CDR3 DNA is TGTGCCTGGACCCGGGGAGGGAGCCAGCCCCAGCATTTT. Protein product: CAWTRGGSQPQHF.

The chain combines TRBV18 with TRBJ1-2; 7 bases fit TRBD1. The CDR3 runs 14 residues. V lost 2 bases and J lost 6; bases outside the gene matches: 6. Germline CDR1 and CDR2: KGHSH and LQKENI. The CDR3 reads CASSPGQETNGYTF. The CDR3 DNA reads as TGTGCCAGCTCACCAGGACAGGAGACTAATGGCTACACCTTC.

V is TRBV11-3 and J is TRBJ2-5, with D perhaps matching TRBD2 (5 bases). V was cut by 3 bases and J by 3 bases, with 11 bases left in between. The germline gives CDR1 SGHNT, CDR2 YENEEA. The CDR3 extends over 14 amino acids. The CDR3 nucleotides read TGTGCCAGCAGCTTCGGCGGGTCTAAAGAGACCCAGTACTTC. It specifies CASSFGGSKETQYF.

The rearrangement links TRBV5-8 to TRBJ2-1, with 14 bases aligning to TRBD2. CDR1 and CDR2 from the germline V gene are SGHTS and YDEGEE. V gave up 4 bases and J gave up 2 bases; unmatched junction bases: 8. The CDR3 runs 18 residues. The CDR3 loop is CASSPYGLAGGAYNEQFF. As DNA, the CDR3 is TGTGCCAGCAGCCCTTATGGACTAGCGGGGGGCGCCTACAATGAGCAGTTCTTC.

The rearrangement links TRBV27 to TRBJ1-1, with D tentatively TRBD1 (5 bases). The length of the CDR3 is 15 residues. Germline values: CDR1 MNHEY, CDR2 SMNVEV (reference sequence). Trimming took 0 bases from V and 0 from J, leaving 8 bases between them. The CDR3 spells CASSLSPTVNTEAFF. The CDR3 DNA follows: TGTGCCAGCAGTTTATCACCGACAGTGAACACTGAAGCTTTCTTT.

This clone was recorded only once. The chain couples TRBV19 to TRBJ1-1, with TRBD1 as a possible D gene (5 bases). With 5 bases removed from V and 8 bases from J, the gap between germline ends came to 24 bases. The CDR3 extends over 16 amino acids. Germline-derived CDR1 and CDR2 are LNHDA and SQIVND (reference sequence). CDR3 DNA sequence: TGTGCCAGTAGTCTTGAGGCTACAGTGGGGAGGGGAGAAGCTTTCTTT. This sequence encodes CASSLEATVGRGEAFF. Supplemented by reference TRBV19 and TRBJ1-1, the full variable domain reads DGGITQSPKYLFRKEGQNVTLSCEQNLNHDAMYWYRQDPGQGLRLIYYSQIVNDFQKGDIAEGYSVSREKKESFPLTVTSAQKNPTAFYLCASSLEATVGRGEAFFGQGTRLTVV.

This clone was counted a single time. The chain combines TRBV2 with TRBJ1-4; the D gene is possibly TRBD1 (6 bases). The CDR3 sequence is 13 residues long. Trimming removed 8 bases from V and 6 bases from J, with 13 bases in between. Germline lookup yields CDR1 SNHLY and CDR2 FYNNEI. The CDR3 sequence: CASHTGYDEKLFF. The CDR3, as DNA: TGTGCCAGCCATACAGGGTATGATGAAAAACTGTTTTTT.

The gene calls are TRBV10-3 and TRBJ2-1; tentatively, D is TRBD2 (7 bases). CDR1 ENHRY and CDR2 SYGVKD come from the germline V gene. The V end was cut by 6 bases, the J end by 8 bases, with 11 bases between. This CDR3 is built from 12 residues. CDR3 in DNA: TGTGCCATCAGCCGCGGGGGCGATGAGCAGTTCTTC. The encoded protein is CAISRGGDEQFF.

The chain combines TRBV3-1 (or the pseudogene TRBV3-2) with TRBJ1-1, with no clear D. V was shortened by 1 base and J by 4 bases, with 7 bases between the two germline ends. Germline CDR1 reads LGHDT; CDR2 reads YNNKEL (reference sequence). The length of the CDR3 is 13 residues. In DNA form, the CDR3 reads TGTGCCAGCAGCCAAGGGGCGGGCACTGAAGCTTTCTTT. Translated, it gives CASSQGAGTEAFF.